This record concerns one TCR beta chain sequence. PCR was performed a second time for 7 to 11 cycles using a sample-barcoded 5' primer and a J-beta primer mix. In TCRdb, the 5' RACE reads were re-called with MiXCR into one record per CDR3 protein. The sample shows around 780,000 distinct CDR3 sequences, around 50% of them seen only once. The data are from a study of blood T cells in healthy people across ages. Germline V gene sequence: CDR1 MDHEN, CDR2 SYDVKM. Trimming removed 6 bases from V and 11 bases from J, with 14 bases in between. The CDR3 spans 13 residues. This rearrangement joins TRBV28 to TRBJ1-6; D unresolved. The sequence was collected from a man aged 35-49 years in good health. Sequenced material: blood. The CDR3 is CASRPGGNPPLHF. The CDR3, as DNA: TGTGCCAGCAGGCCAGGTGGGAACCCACCCCTCCACTTT.